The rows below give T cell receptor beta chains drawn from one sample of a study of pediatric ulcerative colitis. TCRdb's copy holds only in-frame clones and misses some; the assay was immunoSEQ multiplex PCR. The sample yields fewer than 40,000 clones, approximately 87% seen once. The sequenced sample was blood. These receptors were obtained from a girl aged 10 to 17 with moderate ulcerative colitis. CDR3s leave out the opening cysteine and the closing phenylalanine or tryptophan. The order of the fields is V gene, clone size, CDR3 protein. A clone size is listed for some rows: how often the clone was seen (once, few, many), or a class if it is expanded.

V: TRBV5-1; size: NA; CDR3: ASSLSLRGNEQF
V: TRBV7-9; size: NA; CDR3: ASSSGQGTNEKLF
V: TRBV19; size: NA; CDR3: ASSTGATEAF
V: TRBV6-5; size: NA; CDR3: ASRARQGNQPQH
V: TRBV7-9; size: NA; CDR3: ASSLPRYTGELF
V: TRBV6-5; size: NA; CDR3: ASRTGSYEQY
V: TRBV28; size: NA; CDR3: ASSFGRRGKAQPQH
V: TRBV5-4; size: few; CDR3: ASSLEAISSTGELF
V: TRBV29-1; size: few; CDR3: SVGGYT
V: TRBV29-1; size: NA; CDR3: SVESGGETQY
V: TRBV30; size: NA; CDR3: AWSEGDTEAF
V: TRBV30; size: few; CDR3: AWTRAEGEPQH
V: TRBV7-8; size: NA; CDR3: ASSPQGNTGELF
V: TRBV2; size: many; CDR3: ASSDRGTGSYEQY
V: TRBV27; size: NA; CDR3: ASRPTRTGGWSGYT
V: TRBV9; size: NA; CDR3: ASSVGVTGELF
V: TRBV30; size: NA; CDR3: AWSPGGETQY
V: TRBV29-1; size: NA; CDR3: SVGGYRNYGYT
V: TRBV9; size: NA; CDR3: ASSVALMIRRDLLT
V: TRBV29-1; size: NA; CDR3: SVVGQGAGGYT
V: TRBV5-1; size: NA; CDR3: ASSSAAIRGNNEQF
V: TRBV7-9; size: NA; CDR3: ASNGLAGSGYGNEQF
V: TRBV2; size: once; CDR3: ASRPPSRASYGYT